A selection of T cell receptor beta chains follows, all from one sample in a study of T cells in localized non-small cell lung cancer. The repertoire was sequenced with immunoSEQ multiplex PCR; TCRdb's copy has only in-frame clones and lacks some. The data show around 83,000 clones, around 82% seen once. The input for sequencing was PBMCs, taken before any cancer treatment. The receptors shown here come from a man aged 40-75 years with stage II squamous cell lung carcinoma. Both conserved end residues are part of each CDR3. A D gene is named only where the DNA matches it firmly. Part of the rows lack a size; the others show once, few, many or a class for expanded clones.

d_gene | j_gene | abundance | v_gene | CDR3aa | CDR3nt
. | TRBJ2-4 | few | TRBV27 | CASSGSKLNIQYF | TGTGCCAGCAGTGGCTCCAAATTGAACATTCAGTACTTC
. | TRBJ2-1 | once | TRBV19 | CASSIGAGSYNEQFF | TGTGCCAGTAGTATAGGGGCTGGCTCCTACAATGAGCAGTTCTTC
. | TRBJ2-7 | . | TRBV5-1 | CASRSDSTTNYEQYF | TGCGCCAGCAGATCTGACAGTACGACTAACTACGAGCAGTACTTC
. | TRBJ2-7 | . | TRBV7-6 | CANGTPDYEQYF | TGTGCCAACGGGACACCAGACTACGAGCAGTACTTC
. | TRBJ2-1 | . | TRBV9 | CASSVGRESNEQFF | TGTGCCAGCAGCGTTGGTCGGGAGTCCAATGAGCAGTTCTTC
TRBD1 | TRBJ2-7 | . | TRBV9 | CASSARDSRHYEQYF | TGTGCCAGCAGCGCCCGGGACAGCAGACACTACGAGCAGTACTTC
. | TRBJ1-6 | . | TRBV5-1 | CASSLEVDSPLHF | TGCGCCAGCAGCTTGGAAGTTGATTCACCCCTCCACTTT
TRBD1 | TRBJ2-1 | . | TRBV4-3 | CASSLDRVGNEQFF | TGCGCCAGCAGCCTGGACAGGGTGGGCAATGAGCAGTTCTTC
TRBD1 | TRBJ2-3 | . | TRBV5-1 | CASSSGTGGKSDTQYF | TGCGCCAGCAGCTCGGGGACAGGGGGCAAATCAGATACGCAGTATTTT
TRBD1 | TRBJ2-1 | . | TRBV11-3 | CASSAGTGGRSYNEQFF | TGTGCCAGCAGCGCAGGGACAGGGGGTAGGTCCTACAATGAGCAGTTCTTC
. | TRBJ1-2 | . | TRBV7-2 | CASSDPGLGYTF | TGTGCCAGCAGCGACCCTGGGCTTGGCTACACCTTC
. | TRBJ2-2 | . | TRBV6-5 | CASSYSSNRYTGELFF | TGTGCCAGCAGTTACTCGAGTAACAGATACACCGGGGAGCTGTTTTTT
TRBD1 | TRBJ1-1 | . | TRBV27 | CASSVPGQGRKAFF | TGTGCCAGCAGTGTACCGGGACAGGGACGAAAAGCTTTCTTT
. | TRBJ2-3 | . | TRBV19 | CASSIPPHTQYF | TGTGCCAGTAGTATACCCCCCCATACGCAGTATTTT
TRBD2 | TRBJ2-3 | . | TRBV19 | CASSTGTSGKSQYF | TGTGCCAGTAGTACCGGGACTAGCGGGAAGTCGCAGTATTTT
. | TRBJ2-3 | few | TRBV4-3 | CASSPRRALGADTQYF | TGCGCCAGCAGCCCAAGACGGGCTTTAGGGGCAGATACGCAGTATTTT
TRBD1 | TRBJ2-7 | few | TRBV7-9 | CASSPPGTGWYEQYF | TGTGCCAGCAGCCCGCCCGGGACAGGGTGGTACGAGCAGTACTTC
TRBD1 | TRBJ2-3 | . | TRBV30 | CACHDRGPFTDTQYF | TGTGCCTGCCACGACAGGGGACCTTTCACAGATACGCAGTATTTT
TRBD2 | TRBJ2-2 | . | TRBV27 | CASSYPGLAGGTGELFF | TGTGCCAGCAGTTACCCCGGGCTAGCGGGGGGTACCGGGGAGCTGTTTTTT
TRBD2 | TRBJ2-1 | . | TRBV6-5 | CASSYGASGRGNEQFF | TGTGCCAGCAGTTACGGTGCTAGCGGGAGAGGTAATGAGCAGTTCTTC
TRBD2 | TRBJ2-1 | . | TRBV29-1 | CSVVAGGREQFF | TGCAGCGTCGTTGCGGGAGGTCGTGAGCAGTTCTTC
TRBD1 | TRBJ1-1 | . | TRBV10-1 | CASSDTGQGCTEAFF | TGCGCCAGCAGTGACACGGGACAGGGATGTACTGAAGCTTTCTTT
. | TRBJ1-2 | few | TRBV5-1 | CASSIFAGDTGYTF | TGCGCCAGCAGTATTTTTGCGGGGGACACTGGCTACACCTTC
TRBD1 | TRBJ2-7 | . | TRBV13 | CASSRDREYEQYF | TGTGCCAGCAGCCGGGACAGGGAATACGAGCAGTACTTC
. | TRBJ1-2 | . | TRBV7-9 | CASSFDPTGGYTF | TGTGCCAGCAGCTTCGACCCTACAGGGGGCTACACCTTC
TRBD1 | TRBJ1-2 | . | TRBV15 | CATSRQSLSGTGDLYGYTF | TGTGCCACCAGCAGACAATCATTGTCCGGGACAGGGGACCTCTATGGCTACACCTTC
. | TRBJ1-2 | . | TRBV10-3 | CAISERGVDYGYTF | TGTGCCATCAGTGAGAGGGGAGTTGACTATGGCTACACCTTC
TRBD2 | TRBJ2-2 | once | TRBV19 | CASNRRYGRANTGELFF | TGTGCCAGTAATCGGAGGTACGGGAGGGCCAACACCGGGGAGCTGTTTTTT
TRBD1 | TRBJ2-7 | . | TRBV30 | CAWSRGRGLSSLTPYEQYF | TGTGCCTGGTCCAGGGGTAGGGGGCTAAGTTCCCTCACTCCCTACGAGCAGTACTTC
TRBD1 | TRBJ1-2 | . | TRBV2 | CASTRQGTYGYTF | TGTGCCAGCACCCGACAGGGAACCTATGGCTACACCTTC
. | TRBJ2-5 | . | TRBV2 | CASSDFSTQYF | TGTGCCAGCAGTGACTTCTCGACCCAGTACTTC
. | TRBJ2-7 | . | TRBV5-6 | CASSTGVAAYEQYF | TGTGCCAGCAGCACTGGGGTAGCGGCCTACGAGCAGTACTTC
TRBD2 | TRBJ2-1 | . | TRBV6-1 | CASRGLASSYNEQFF | TGTGCCAGCAGGGGACTAGCCTCCTCCTACAATGAGCAGTTCTTC
. | TRBJ2-4 | few | TRBV4-1 | CASSQGPPRDLKNIQYF | TGCGCCAGCAGCCAAGGGCCCCCCCGGGACCTCAAAAACATTCAGTACTTC
. | TRBJ1-3 | . | TRBV7-6 | CASSQQQDSGNTIYF | TGTGCCAGCAGCCAGCAACAGGACTCTGGAAACACCATATATTTT
. | TRBJ1-1 | . | TRBV7-6 | CASSPQGGNTEAFF | TGTGCCAGCAGCCCCCAGGGAGGGAACACTGAAGCTTTCTTT
. | TRBJ1-4 | once | TRBV6-5 | CASSPLVGLDEKLFF | TGTGCCAGCAGTCCCCTAGTAGGGTTGGATGAAAAACTGTTTTTT
TRBD2 | TRBJ2-2 | . | TRBV7-7 | CASSPAGANTGELFF | TGTGCTAGCAGCCCGGCGGGGGCGAACACCGGGGAGCTGTTTTTT
. | TRBJ2-7 | . | TRBV6-1 | CAGAPGTTYEQYF | TGTGCCGGCGCACCCGGGACAACCTACGAGCAGTACTTC
TRBD1 | TRBJ2-1 | many | TRBV10-1 | CASSASRDRAILNEQFF | TGCGCCAGCAGTGCCTCTCGGGACAGGGCTATTCTCAATGAGCAGTTCTTC
TRBD1 | TRBJ2-3 | . | TRBV19 | CASSGQGGHTQYF | TGTGCCAGTAGCGGACAGGGGGGGCATACGCAGTATTTT
. | TRBJ1-1 | . | TRBV5-1 | CASSWGEINTEAFF | TGCGCCAGCTCTTGGGGAGAGATAAACACTGAAGCTTTCTTT
TRBD1 | TRBJ1-1 | once | TRBV10-3 | CAISPGQGTGAQGTEAFF | TGTGCCATCAGTCCCGGGCAGGGGACAGGGGCCCAGGGCACTGAAGCTTTCTTT
. | TRBJ1-5 | . | TRBV6-5 | CASGGGPNQPQHF | TGTGCCAGCGGGGGGGGGCCAAATCAGCCCCAGCATTTT
TRBD1 | TRBJ1-2 | medium-sized | TRBV14 | CASSQGTGYGYTF | TGTGCCAGCAGCCAAGGGACAGGCTATGGCTACACCTTC
TRBD1 | TRBJ1-3 | . | TRBV9 | CASSPPRRQGASGNTIYF | TGTGCCAGCAGCCCTCCCCGTCGACAGGGGGCCTCTGGAAACACCATATATTTT
TRBD2 | TRBJ2-3 | . | TRBV15 | CATSRGDYTDTQYF | TGTGCCACCAGCAGAGGGGACTACACAGATACGCAGTATTTT
TRBD2 | TRBJ2-2 | . | TRBV4-1 | CASSQPTSGRVELFF | TGCGCCAGCAGCCAACCGACTAGCGGGAGAGTGGAGCTGTTTTTT
. | TRBJ2-6 | . | TRBV4-3 | CASSQDFTGANVLTF | TGCGCCAGCAGCCAGGACTTTACAGGGGCCAACGTCCTGACTTTC
TRBD1 | TRBJ1-2 | few | TRBV29-1 | CSTGQGYGYTF | TGCAGCACGGGACAGGGTTATGGCTACACCTTC
TRBD1 | TRBJ1-1 | . | TRBV9 | CASSPLTGGTEAFF | TGTGCCAGCAGCCCTCTTACAGGGGGCACTGAAGCTTTCTTT
. | TRBJ2-3 | . | TRBV28 | CASSAPTGTDTQYF | TGTGCCAGCAGTGCACCGACAGGCACAGATACGCAGTATTTT